This TCR beta chain derives from a study of blood T cell repertoires in COVID-19. The repertoire was sequenced with immunoSEQ multiplex PCR; TCRdb's copy has only in-frame clones and lacks some. The sample contains about 180,000 clones, over 80% of which appear only once. Seattle cases were enrolled at active infection and followed longitudinally. Sequenced sample: peripheral blood. The TCR originated in a woman in her 70s with COVID-19, enrolled during active disease.

Here the CDR3 reads CASSLGPGLNTDTQYF. DNA of the CDR3: TGCGCCAGCAGCTTGGGTCCGGGACTAAACACAGATACGCAGTATTTT. This chain connects TRBV5-1 to TRBJ2-3, with 7 bases matching TRBD2. CDR3 length: 16 amino acids. The germline CDR1 and CDR2 sequences are SGHRS and YFSETQ. The V segment lost 0 bases and the J segment 2 bases; nucleotides outside the gene matches: 6.